A selection of T cell receptor beta chains follows, all from one sample in a study of blood T cell repertoires in COVID-19. Produced via immunoSEQ multiplex PCR; TCRdb's table is partial and in-frame only. The table records over 200,000 clones, over 80% of them present only once. Sequenced input: PBMCs or T cells enriched from blood (not recorded which). The receptors derive from a woman in her twenties or thirties who had been exposed to COVID-19. The conserved cysteine and the conserved F or W are not part of the CDR3 here. The order of the fields is V gene, J gene, CDR3 protein.

V gene: TRBV28
J gene: TRBJ1-4
CDR3 protein: ASSLQGEKLF

V gene: TRBV5-4
J gene: TRBJ2-1
CDR3 protein: ASSFTSGSNEQF

V gene: TRBV6-1
J gene: TRBJ1-6
CDR3 protein: ASSEVRQASSYNSPLH

V gene: TRBV29-1
J gene: TRBJ2-4
CDR3 protein: SVRLAGGPQAANIQY

V gene: TRBV21-1
J gene: TRBJ2-5
CDR3 protein: ASSKKTNRGRETQY

V gene: TRBV3-1/TRBV3-2
J gene: TRBJ2-4
CDR3 protein: ASSQGGGTIQY

V gene: TRBV30
J gene: TRBJ1-4
CDR3 protein: AWSLGAGANEKLF

V gene: TRBV12-5
J gene: TRBJ1-1
CDR3 protein: ASGLVEGRMNTEAF

V gene: TRBV10-2
J gene: TRBJ1-5
CDR3 protein: ASSESISQGGGPQH

V gene: TRBV5-4
J gene: TRBJ2-1
CDR3 protein: ASSLAVGSSYNEQF

V gene: TRBV29-1
J gene: TRBJ1-1
CDR3 protein: SVHRQGARWLMNTEAF

V gene: TRBV7-9
J gene: TRBJ2-3
CDR3 protein: ASSLVRPSGGGDTQY

V gene: TRBV5-1
J gene: TRBJ1-4
CDR3 protein: ASSRSGTQGTGEKLF

V gene: TRBV30
J gene: TRBJ1-1
CDR3 protein: AWTQKLNTEAF

V gene: TRBV6-5
J gene: TRBJ2-5
CDR3 protein: ASRLTAGEGETQY

V gene: TRBV18
J gene: TRBJ1-1
CDR3 protein: ASSPRLTGSESTEAF

V gene: TRBV5-5
J gene: TRBJ1-5
CDR3 protein: ASSPGDGSNQPQH

V gene: TRBV30
J gene: TRBJ1-1
CDR3 protein: ACAGLWAF

V gene: TRBV18
J gene: TRBJ1-5
CDR3 protein: ASSPPQSRGNQPQH

V gene: TRBV29-1
J gene: TRBJ2-5
CDR3 protein: SSGGKETQY

V gene: TRBV7-6
J gene: TRBJ2-7
CDR3 protein: ASSRTGFGLEQY

V gene: TRBV19
J gene: TRBJ1-5
CDR3 protein: ASRTTGHSNQPQH

V gene: TRBV7-3
J gene: TRBJ2-1
CDR3 protein: ASSPGGNEQF

V gene: TRBV4-1
J gene: TRBJ2-5
CDR3 protein: ASSRFGTSGSMLETQY

V gene: TRBV5-6
J gene: TRBJ1-1
CDR3 protein: ASSLTGQPNTEAF

V gene: TRBV11-2
J gene: TRBJ1-2
CDR3 protein: ASSPLTGPGYGYT

V gene: TRBV4-1
J gene: TRBJ2-7
CDR3 protein: ASSQGQGASEQY

V gene: TRBV6-5
J gene: TRBJ1-1
CDR3 protein: ASSYSTGVNTEAF

V gene: TRBV7-8
J gene: TRBJ1-5
CDR3 protein: ASSLAGGPQPQH

V gene: TRBV5-1
J gene: TRBJ2-5
CDR3 protein: ASSLQGIETQY

V gene: TRBV7-9
J gene: TRBJ2-7
CDR3 protein: ASSLSTGYEQY

V gene: TRBV9
J gene: TRBJ1-1
CDR3 protein: ASSFAGTGWVNTEAF

V gene: TRBV24-1
J gene: TRBJ2-2
CDR3 protein: ATSDPRGQGNPPNTGELF

V gene: TRBV19
J gene: TRBJ2-1
CDR3 protein: ASSTSTSGGHEQF

V gene: TRBV7-9
J gene: TRBJ2-1
CDR3 protein: ASSDRTLREQF

V gene: TRBV10-3
J gene: TRBJ1-1
CDR3 protein: ATQGLDTEAF

V gene: TRBV11-2
J gene: TRBJ2-3
CDR3 protein: ASSLYGLEVADTQY

V gene: TRBV28
J gene: TRBJ1-3
CDR3 protein: ASSYDTSSGNTIY

V gene: TRBV7-2
J gene: TRBJ2-2
CDR3 protein: ASSSGLSTGELF

V gene: TRBV3-1/TRBV3-2
J gene: TRBJ2-7
CDR3 protein: ASSQAGGTYEQY

V gene: TRBV19
J gene: TRBJ1-5
CDR3 protein: ASSIRQGGWSAQPQH

V gene: TRBV4-2
J gene: TRBJ1-5
CDR3 protein: ASSQGGGLGSNQPQH

V gene: TRBV7-9
J gene: TRBJ1-6
CDR3 protein: ASSLAVGNSPLH

V gene: TRBV6-1
J gene: TRBJ2-2
CDR3 protein: ASSEKRGLDTGELF

V gene: TRBV7-2
J gene: TRBJ1-5
CDR3 protein: ASSLDRQGYQPQH

V gene: TRBV24-1
J gene: TRBJ2-2
CDR3 protein: ATSDFGRTQGAAGQLF

V gene: TRBV4-2
J gene: TRBJ1-2
CDR3 protein: ASRRAGQGSYGYT

V gene: TRBV5-6
J gene: TRBJ1-1
CDR3 protein: ASSFSWIGGVGTEAF

V gene: TRBV21-1
J gene: TRBJ1-1
CDR3 protein: ASRVPGQGKGRAF

V gene: TRBV5-1
J gene: TRBJ2-7
CDR3 protein: ASSGWTGGSYEQY

V gene: TRBV7-3
J gene: TRBJ2-3
CDR3 protein: ASSPGTGITDTQY

V gene: TRBV30
J gene: TRBJ2-3
CDR3 protein: AWSFGQRGTDTQY

V gene: TRBV23-1
J gene: TRBJ1-2
CDR3 protein: ASRTGTVSGVYGYT

V gene: TRBV11-2
J gene: TRBJ1-1
CDR3 protein: ASSLASRLHMAF